This TCR beta chain was identified in a study of CD4 and CD8 cells across lung adenocarcinoma regions. This clonotype was seen just once. One entry per CDR3 protein results from TCRdb running MiXCR on the PCR reads. The sample yields roughly 16,000 distinct CDR3 sequences, 55% seen once. Unmatched junction bases numbered 7, after V lost 3 bases and J lost 10 bases. The CDR3 is 15 residues long. Looked up from germline, CDR1 is MNHNS and CDR2 is SASEGT. Sequences were obtained from CD8+ T cells from the center of a lung tumor. This clonotype was sampled from a female donor with lung adenocarcinoma. The CD4 and CD8 labels of this study may be unreliable. This sequence joins TRBV6-1 and TRBJ2-1; 12 bases align to TRBD1. CDR3 in amino acids: CASSEGTGGAWEQFF. The CDR3 DNA reads TGTGCCAGCAGTGAGGGGACAGGGGGCGCGTGGGAGCAGTTCTTC.